These 5 T cell receptor beta chains were all obtained from the same sample, sequenced in a study of blood T cell repertoires in COVID-19 (dated by TCRdb to between 2020 and 2021). The receptor library was made with the immunoSEQ multiplex PCR assay. TCRdb provides this immuneACCESS table in a form limited to in-frame rearrangements. Some clones are lacking; in checked studies, under half of them reflect an unresolved V gene, and why the rest are absent is not known. Counted in this sample were 55,000 to 70,000 clones; around 79% of them appeared once. Of the sample, around 5% is held by the ten largest clones. Sequenced sample: peripheral blood. The origin of the receptors is a human donor in a cohort sampled during active COVID-19.

This chain uses TRBV23-1 with TRBJ1-4; TRBD1 might be the D (6 bases). TRBV23-1 is identified as an open reading frame with a role that is uncertain. V was clipped by 2 bases and J by 8 bases, with 21 bases between them. This CDR3 has 17 residues. The CDR3 spells CASSQSRSTTGCEKLFF. CDR3 bases: TGCGCCAGCAGTCAAAGCCGGTCCACGACAGGTTGCGAAAAACTGTTTTTT.

This clone occurred a few times. The chain uses TRBV5-6 and TRBJ1-6, with D maybe TRBD1 (5 bases). The ends were cut back, 0 bases at V and 8 bases at J, with 12 bases in the middle. Germline loops: CDR1 SGHDT, CDR2 YYEEEE. The CDR3 covers 15 residues. CDR3 sequence reads: CASSLGGASHSPLHF. Written as DNA, the CDR3 is TGTGCCAGCAGCTTGGGCGGGGCCTCGCATTCACCCCTCCACTTT.

This clone showed up just a few times. V gene TRBV4-1 combines with J gene TRBJ2-7, with a tentative D call TRBD2 (6 bases). There are 14 residues in the CDR3. Germline CDR1 reads MGHRA; CDR2 reads YSYEKL. Trimming removed 3 bases at V and 3 bases at J, with 12 bases between. The CDR3 bases are TGCGCCAGCAGCCACCAGAAGGGAGGCTACGAGCAGTACTTC. Amino acid sequence: CASSHQKGGYEQYF.

The chain is built from TRBV19 and TRBJ2-1, with D perhaps TRBD2 (6 bases). This CDR3 comprises 17 residues. Germline CDR1 LNHDA, CDR2 SQIVND (reference sequence). The germline V and J ends were trimmed by 4 bases and 4 bases, with 20 bases remaining between them. The CDR3 bases are TGTGCCAGTAGTAGTGGCGTGTTCGGGGGAAGATACAATGAGCAGTTCTTC. Translated, it gives CASSSGVFGGRYNEQFF.

This chain uses TRBV18 with TRBJ1-2, with TRBD1 matching 12 bases. The CDR3 extends over 15 amino acids. V shed 0 bases and J 4 bases; nucleotides not matched to a gene: 0. Germline V gene data show CDR1 as KGHSH and CDR2 as LQKENI. Here the CDR3 DNA reads TGTGCCAGCTCACCACCGGGACAGGGGGCCTATGGCTACACCTTC. Residues: CASSPPGQGAYGYTF.